The sequence of this TCR beta chain was determined in a study of blood T cells in healthy people across ages. Study conclusions and caveats: Total diversity from one million sequenced T cells was likely underestimated. There was no known CMV status for donors, so expanded clonotype changes were possibly confounded. A roughly linear age-dependent decrease characterized TCR beta diversity per million T cells.

A second PCR, run for roughly 7 to 12 cycles, used a sample-barcoded 5' primer plus a J-beta primer mix. TCRdb analysed the 5' RACE reads with MiXCR anew, one entry per CDR3 protein. The sample lists about 590,000 distinct CDR3 sequences; around 31% were seen once. No fewer than 7 million PBMCs went into each sample. As concerns this clonotype: Its cognate antigen is unknown. Compared with germline, one end of the junction differs, possibly owing to a read error.

The CDR3 length is 19 residues. Germline V gene lookup returns CDR1 DFQATT and CDR2 SNEGSKA (reference sequence). Sequenced input: blood. This TCR came from an elderly woman in good health. V gene TRBV20-1 combines with J gene TRBJ1-6; 9 nucleotides match TRBD1. The CDR3 region is CSARDTRTGAGSYNSPPHF. Here the CDR3 DNA reads TGCAGTGCTAGAGATACTAGGACAGGGGCGGGTTCCTATAATTCACCCCCCCACTTT.